This TCR beta chain was captured in a study of neoadjuvant anti-PD-1 for oral cavity cancer. Profiled with immunoSEQ multiplex PCR; TCRdb holds only in-frame clones, not every one. The sample lists roughly 7,200 clones; roughly 49% were seen once. Source: tumor tissue, taken before nivolumab (anti-PD-1) treatment. This receptor was obtained from a person between 40 and 79 years old with oral cavity squamous cell carcinoma.

The DNA of the CDR3 is TGCGCCAGCAGTGAGAATCTCGGGAGGGCGGCCACCTTC. Amino acid sequence: CASSENLGRAATF. The chain combines TRBV10-1 with TRBJ1-2; D is uncertain. Trimming pared 2 bases from V and 13 bases from J, leaving 17 bases between. The CDR3 has 13 residues. Germline assignment: CDR1 WNHNN and CDR2 SYGVQD (reference sequence).